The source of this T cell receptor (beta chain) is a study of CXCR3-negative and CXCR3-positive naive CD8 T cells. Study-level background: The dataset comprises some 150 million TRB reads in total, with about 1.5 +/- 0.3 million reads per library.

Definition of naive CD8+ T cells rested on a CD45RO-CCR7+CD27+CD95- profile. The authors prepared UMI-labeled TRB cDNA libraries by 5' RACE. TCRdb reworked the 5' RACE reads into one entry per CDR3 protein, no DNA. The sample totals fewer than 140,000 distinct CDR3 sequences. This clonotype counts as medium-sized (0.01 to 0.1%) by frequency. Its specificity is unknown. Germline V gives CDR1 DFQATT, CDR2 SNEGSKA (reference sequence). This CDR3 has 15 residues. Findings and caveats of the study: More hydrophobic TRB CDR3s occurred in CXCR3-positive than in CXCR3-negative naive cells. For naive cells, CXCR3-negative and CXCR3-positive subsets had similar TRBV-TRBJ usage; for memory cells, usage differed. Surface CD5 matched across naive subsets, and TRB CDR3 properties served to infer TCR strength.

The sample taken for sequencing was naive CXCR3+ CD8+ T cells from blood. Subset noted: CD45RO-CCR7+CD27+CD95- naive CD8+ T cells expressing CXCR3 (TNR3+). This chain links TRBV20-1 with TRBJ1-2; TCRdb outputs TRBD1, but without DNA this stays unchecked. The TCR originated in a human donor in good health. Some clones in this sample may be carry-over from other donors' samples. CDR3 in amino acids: CSARDLGGINYGYTF.